This T cell receptor (beta chain) comes out of a study of OX40 agonist ivuxolimab in advanced cancers. Study-level information: The patients received ivuxolimab by intravenous route every 2 weeks at 0.01 to 10 mg/kg. The dose-escalation cohort had hepatocellular carcinoma, melanoma, renal cell or head and neck cancer. Study results and limitations: Expansion of clones was among the lowest in partial responders at 0.1-3.0 mg/kg.

As for this clone: Its antigen is as yet unknown.

The data were produced by immunoSEQ multiplex PCR, yet TCRdb's version contains in-frame clones alone and is incomplete. The repertoire holds tens of thousands of clones, with 90% to 95% as singletons. With V trimmed by 3 bases and J by 2 bases, 16 bases remained unmatched. The V gene's germline CDR1 is SGHVS and CDR2 FQNEAQ. CDR3 length: 18 residues. The receptor's source is an adult with an advanced solid tumor such as melanoma, head and neck, liver or kidney cancer. The chain is built from TRBV7-8 and TRBJ2-7, with TRBD2 matching over 7 bases. Source: CD4+ or CD8+ T cells sorted from blood, taken in a trial of the OX40 agonist ivuxolimab. The CDR3 loop is CASSLKSVLADPTYEQYF. The DNA for the CDR3 is TGTGCCAGCAGCTTGAAGTCAGTCCTAGCGGACCCTACCTACGAGCAGTACTTC.